The 15 T cell receptor beta chains in this list originate from one sample, sequenced in a study of radiation and T cells in renal cell carcinoma. The sample's time point: baseline pretreatment blood. Treatment meaning: 15 Gy SBRT to primary tumor, nephrectomy 4 weeks later. The protocol was immunoSEQ multiplex PCR, while the TCRdb copy is restricted to in-frame clones and leaves out a portion. Among 140,000 or so clones listed, about 88% were seen once. The source was blood, collected from a patient whose treatment included radiotherapy and nephrectomy. All receptors derive from a woman aged 45 to 65 with renal cell carcinoma.

The V call is TRBV18, the J call TRBJ1-4; TRBD1 is a possible D gene (5 bases). Germline V gene data show CDR1 as KGHSH and CDR2 as LQKENI. The CDR3 consists of 17 residues. V was shortened by 3 bases and J by 0 bases, with 14 bases between the two germline ends. In nucleotides, the CDR3 is TGTGCCAGCTCACCGGCGAAGAGGGGAGCAACTAATGAAAAACTGTTTTTT. Amino acids: CASSPAKRGATNEKLFF.

This rearrangement joins TRBV5-6 to TRBJ2-5; D uncertain. V lost 1 base, J lost 1 base, and 8 bases lay in between. CDR3 length: 14 residues. Germline CDR1 is SGHDT and CDR2 is YYEEEE. This CDR3 is CASSLLAVQETQYF. In DNA, the CDR3 is TGTGCCAGCAGCTTGCTGGCGGTCCAAGAGACCCAGTACTTC.

The chain couples TRBV9 to TRBJ2-7; the match to TRBD2 covers 7 bases. Trimming removed 2 bases from V and 1 base from J; junction bases left unmatched: 6. Germline lookup yields CDR1 SGDLS and CDR2 YYNGEE. The CDR3 sequence is 15 residues long. As DNA, the CDR3 is TGTGCCAGCAGCGTTGGCCTAGCGGCGTCCTACGAGCAGTACTTC. This translates into CASSVGLAASYEQYF.

The chain combines TRBV7-2 with TRBJ2-1, with 10 bases identical to TRBD2. V lost 5 bases, J lost 10 bases, and 17 bases stayed unmatched. The CDR3 spans 17 residues. In germline, CDR1 is SGHTA, CDR2 FQGNSA. CDR3 sequence reads: CASSAGPASGGGVEQFF. The CDR3 DNA sequence: TGTGCCAGCAGCGCAGGCCCCGCTAGCGGGGGAGGAGTCGAGCAGTTCTTC.

This sequence joins TRBV6-6 and TRBJ1-2; TRBD1 is a possible D gene (6 bases). The V and J ends lost 6 bases and 4 bases respectively, with 18 bases between them. Germline V gene sequence: CDR1 MNHNY, CDR2 SVGAGI (reference sequence). This CDR3 spans 15 amino acids. The CDR3 nucleotides are TGTGCCAGCAGACCATTGGGGGGGGCGATCTATGGCTACACCTTC. The encoded protein is CASRPLGGAIYGYTF.

The rearrangement joins TRBV4-2 to TRBJ2-6, with TRBD1 identical over 7 bases. The germline V gene encodes CDR1 LGHNA and CDR2 YNFKEQ. CDR3 size: 18 residues. Trimming took 3 bases from V and 0 from J; bases not matched to a gene: 8. As DNA, the CDR3 is TGTGCCAGCAGCCAGGACGACAGGGTGGGCTCTGGGGCCAACGTCCTGACTTTC. This gives the protein CASSQDDRVGSGANVLTF.

The rearrangement links TRBV7-2 to TRBJ1-2; 8 nucleotides match TRBD1. Per germline, CDR1 SGHTA and CDR2 FQGNSA. V was clipped by 5 bases and J by 7 bases; unmatched bases: 12. This CDR3 contains 15 residues. CDR3 sequence: CASSPGQGRGLGYTF. The CDR3 nucleotides are TGTGCCAGCAGCCCCGGACAGGGTAGGGGTCTTGGCTACACCTTC.

The chain joins TRBV19 to TRBJ2-2; 8 bases are shared with TRBD1. Unmatched junction bases numbered 6, after V lost 6 bases and J lost 6 bases. Germline CDR1 reads LNHDA; CDR2 reads SQIVND (reference sequence). The CDR3 totals 14 residues. CDR3 DNA: TGTGCCAGTAGGCGAGACAGGGGAGCCGGGGAGCTGTTTTTT. It translates to CASRRDRGAGELFF. The entire variable domain, with the rest obtained from reference TRBV19 and TRBJ2-2, is as follows: DGGITQSPKYLFRKEGQNVTLSCEQNLNHDAMYWYRQDPGQGLRLIYYSQIVNDFQKGDIAEGYSVSREKKESFPLTVTSAQKNPTAFYLCASRRDRGAGELFFGEGSRLTVL.

J is TRBJ1-5 and V is TRBV19; no clear D. This CDR3 is 16 amino acids long. CDR1 and CDR2 (germline): LNHDA, SQIVND (reference sequence). Trimming shortened V by 1 base and J by 3 bases, and 13 bases separated the two germline ends. This CDR3 is CASSIGPINTNQPQHF. Here the CDR3 DNA reads TGTGCCAGTAGTATAGGCCCCATTAACACCAATCAGCCCCAGCATTTT.

The chain recombines TRBV4-1 with TRBJ2-7; tentatively, D is TRBD1 (6 bases). The germline V and J ends were trimmed by 0 bases and 2 bases, with 8 bases remaining between them. Germline V gene sequence: CDR1 MGHRA, CDR2 YSYEKL. The CDR3 runs to 14 residues. CDR3 residues: CASSQDRGTYEQYF. The CDR3, as DNA: TGCGCCAGCAGCCAAGACAGGGGAACCTACGAGCAGTACTTC.

CDR3 bases: TGCGCCAGCAGCCAATGGGGGGGAACTAATGAAAAACTGTTTTTT. Translated, it gives CASSQWGGTNEKLFF. This rearrangement joins TRBV4-3 to TRBJ1-4; D may be TRBD1 (5 bases). Per the germline V gene, CDR1 is LGHNA and CDR2 is YSLEER. The CDR3 consists of 15 residues. The V end lost 2 bases, the J end lost 1 base, and 8 bases lay between the germline ends.

CDR3: CASSRPSGGHTYEQYF. For the CDR3, the DNA is TGTGCCAGCAGCAGACCCAGCGGGGGGCACACCTACGAGCAGTACTTC. This rearrangement joins TRBV21-1 to TRBJ2-7; the D call in the table, TRBD2, was not verified against the DNA. TRBV21-1 is marked as a pseudogene. This CDR3 spans 16 amino acids.

This clone was observed once. The chain uses TRBV6-1 and TRBJ2-1, with a weak D call TRBD2 (5 bases). CDR1 and CDR2 (germline): MNHNS, SASEGT. The CDR3 sequence is 18 residues long. V lost 2 bases, J lost 4 bases, and 21 bases lay in between. CDR3 region: CASSERRTGFGKYNEQFF. In DNA, the CDR3 is TGTGCCAGCAGTGAAAGGCGTACGGGGTTCGGCAAGTACAATGAGCAGTTCTTC.

The chain combines TRBV18 with TRBJ1-5; the D is unclear. Germline-derived CDR1 and CDR2 are KGHSH and LQKENI. There are 16 residues in the CDR3. Trimming shortened V by 4 bases and J by 4 bases, and 17 bases separated the two germline ends. The CDR3 region has the DNA TGTGCCAGCTCACAAATGGCAGCAGGTCAAAATCAGCCCCAGCATTTT. As protein: CASSQMAAGQNQPQHF.

The J gene is TRBJ1-4, the V gene TRBV2; D ambiguous. The V end lost 9 bases, the J end lost 6 bases, and 8 bases lay between the germline ends. This CDR3 comprises 11 residues. The germline V gene has CDR1 SNHLY and CDR2 FYNNEI. CDR3 sequence (DNA): TGTGCCAGTCTGTTTCATGAAAAACTGTTTTTT. This sequence encodes CASLFHEKLFF.